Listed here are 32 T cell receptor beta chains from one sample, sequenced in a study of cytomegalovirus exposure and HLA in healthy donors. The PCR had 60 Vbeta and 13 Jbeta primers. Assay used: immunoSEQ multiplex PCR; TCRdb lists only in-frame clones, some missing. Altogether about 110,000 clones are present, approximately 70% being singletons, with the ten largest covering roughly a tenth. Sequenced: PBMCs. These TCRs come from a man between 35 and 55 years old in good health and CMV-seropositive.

In nucleotides, the CDR3 is TGTGCCAGCAGTTATTACCAGGGTTATGGCTACACCTTC. Protein sequence: CASSYYQGYGYTF. The rearrangement links TRBV6-5 to TRBJ1-2, with D possibly TRBD1 on 5 matching bases. The CDR3 has 13 amino acids. Deletions cut 3 bases from V and 5 bases from J, with 10 bases between. Per germline, CDR1 MNHEY and CDR2 SVGAGI.

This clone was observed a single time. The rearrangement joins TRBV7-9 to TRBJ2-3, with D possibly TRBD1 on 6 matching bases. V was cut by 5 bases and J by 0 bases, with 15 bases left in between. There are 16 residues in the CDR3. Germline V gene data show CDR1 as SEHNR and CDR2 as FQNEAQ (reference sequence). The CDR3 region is CASSRDRTPSTDTQYF. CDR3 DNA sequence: TGTGCCAGCAGCCGAGACAGGACCCCTAGCACAGATACGCAGTATTTT.

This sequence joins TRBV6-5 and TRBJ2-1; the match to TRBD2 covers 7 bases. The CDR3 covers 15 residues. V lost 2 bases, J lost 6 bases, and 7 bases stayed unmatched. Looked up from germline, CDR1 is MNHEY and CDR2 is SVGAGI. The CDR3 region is CASSYTDSSGNEQFF. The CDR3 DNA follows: TGTGCCAGCAGTTACACGGACTCTAGCGGCAATGAGCAGTTCTTC.

The CDR3 DNA is TGCGCCAGCAGCTTGGGACAGGGGGCGCCGGATGGCTACACCTTC. Its protein is CASSLGQGAPDGYTF. The V and J genes are TRBV5-1 and TRBJ1-2, with 10 bases lining up with TRBD1. Germline V gives CDR1 SGHRS, CDR2 YFSETQ. This CDR3 spans 15 amino acids. V lost 0 bases to trimming and J lost 6 bases; unmatched junction nucleotides: 5. The full variable domain, with the rest looked up from reference TRBV5-1 and TRBJ1-2, is KAGVTQTPRYLIKTRGQQVTLSCSPISGHRSVSWYQQTPGQGLQFLFEYFSETQRNKGNFPGRFSGRQFSNSRSEMNVSTLELGDSALYLCASSLGQGAPDGYTFGSGTRLTVV.

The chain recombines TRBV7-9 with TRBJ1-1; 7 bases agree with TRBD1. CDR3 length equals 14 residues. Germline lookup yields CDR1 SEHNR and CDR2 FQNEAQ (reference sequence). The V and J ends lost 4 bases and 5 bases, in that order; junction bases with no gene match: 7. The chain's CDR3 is CASSSRQGLTEAFF. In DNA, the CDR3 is TGTGCCAGCAGCTCGAGACAGGGTTTGACTGAAGCTTTCTTT.

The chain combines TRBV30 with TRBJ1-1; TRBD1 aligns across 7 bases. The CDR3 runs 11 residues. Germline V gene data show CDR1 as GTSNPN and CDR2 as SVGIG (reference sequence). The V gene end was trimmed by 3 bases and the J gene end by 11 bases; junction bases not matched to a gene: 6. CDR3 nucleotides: TGTGCCTGGAGGTCCGGGACAGAGGCTTTCTTT. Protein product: CAWRSGTEAFF.

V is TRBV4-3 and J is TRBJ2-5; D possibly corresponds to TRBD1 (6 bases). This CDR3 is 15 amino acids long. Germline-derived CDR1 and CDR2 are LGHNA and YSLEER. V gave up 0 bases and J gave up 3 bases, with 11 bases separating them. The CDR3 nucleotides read TGCGCCAGCAGCCAAGAGGCACAGGGTAAAGAGACCCAGTACTTC. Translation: CASSQEAQGKETQYF.

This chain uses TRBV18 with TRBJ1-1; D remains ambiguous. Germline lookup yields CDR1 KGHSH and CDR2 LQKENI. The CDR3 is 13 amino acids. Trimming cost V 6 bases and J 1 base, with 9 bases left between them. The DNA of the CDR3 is TGTGCCAGCTCCCTGAACTCGAACACTGAAGCTTTCTTT. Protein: CASSLNSNTEAFF.

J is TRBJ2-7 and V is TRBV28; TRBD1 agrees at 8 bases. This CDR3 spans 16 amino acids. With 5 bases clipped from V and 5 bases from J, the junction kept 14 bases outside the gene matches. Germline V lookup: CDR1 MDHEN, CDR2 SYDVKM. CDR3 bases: TGTGCCAGCAGTCCCGCCTTTAGGACAGGGCGAGACGAGCAGTACTTC. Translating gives CASSPAFRTGRDEQYF.

The CDR3 reads CASSVAESSYEQYV. In DNA form, the CDR3 reads TGCGCCAGCAGTGTGGCGGAGAGCTCCTACGAGCAGTACGTC. The genes are TRBV10-2 and TRBJ2-7; D gene unclear. In germline, CDR1 is WSHSY, CDR2 SAAADI. V lost 4 bases, J lost 0 bases, and 10 bases lay in between. The CDR3 extends over 14 amino acids.

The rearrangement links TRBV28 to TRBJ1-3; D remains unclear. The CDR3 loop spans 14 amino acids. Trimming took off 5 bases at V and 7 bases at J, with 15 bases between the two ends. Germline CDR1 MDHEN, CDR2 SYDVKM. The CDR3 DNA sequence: TGTGCCAGCAGTCCATTCAGTGAGGTTAACACCATATATTTT. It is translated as CASSPFSEVNTIYF.

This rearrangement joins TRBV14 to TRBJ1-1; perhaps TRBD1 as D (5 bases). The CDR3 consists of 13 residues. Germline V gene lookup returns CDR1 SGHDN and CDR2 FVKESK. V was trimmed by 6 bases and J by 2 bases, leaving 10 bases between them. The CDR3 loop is CASRPRGNTEAFF. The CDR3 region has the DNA TGTGCCAGCAGGCCAAGGGGCAACACTGAAGCTTTCTTT.

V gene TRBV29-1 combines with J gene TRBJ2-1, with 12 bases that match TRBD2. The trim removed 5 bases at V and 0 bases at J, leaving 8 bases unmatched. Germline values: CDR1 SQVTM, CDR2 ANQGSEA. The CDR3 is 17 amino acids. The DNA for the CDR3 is TGCAGCGTTACTAGCGGGAGGTTAGGAGGCTCCTACAATGAGCAGTTCTTC. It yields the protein CSVTSGRLGGSYNEQFF.

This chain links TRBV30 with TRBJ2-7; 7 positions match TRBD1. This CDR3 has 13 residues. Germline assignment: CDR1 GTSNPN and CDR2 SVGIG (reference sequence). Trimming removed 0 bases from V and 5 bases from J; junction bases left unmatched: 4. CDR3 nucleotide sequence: TGTGCCTGGAGTGTAAAGGGGGCCCACGAGCAGTACTTC. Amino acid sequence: CAWSVKGAHEQYF.

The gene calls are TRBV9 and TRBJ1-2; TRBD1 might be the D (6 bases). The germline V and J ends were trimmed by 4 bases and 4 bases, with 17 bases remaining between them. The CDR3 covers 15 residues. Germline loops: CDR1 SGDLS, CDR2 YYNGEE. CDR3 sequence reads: CASSSFADSRYGYTF. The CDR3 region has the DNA TGTGCCAGCAGCTCATTTGCGGACAGTCGCTATGGCTACACCTTC.

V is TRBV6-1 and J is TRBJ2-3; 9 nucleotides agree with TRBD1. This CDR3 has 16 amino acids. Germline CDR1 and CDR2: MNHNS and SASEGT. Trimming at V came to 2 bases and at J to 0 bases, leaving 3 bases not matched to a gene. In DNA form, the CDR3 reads TGTGCCAGCAGTGAATGGGGACAGGGAAGCACAGATACGCAGTATTTT. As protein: CASSEWGQGSTDTQYF.

CDR3: CASSSGTGQNTEAFF. CDR3 bases: TGTGCCAGCAGCTCGGGGACAGGGCAGAACACTGAAGCTTTCTTT. This chain uses TRBV11-1 with TRBJ1-1; 9 nucleotides line up with TRBD1. Losses at the gene ends were 4 bases for V and 1 base for J; bases not matched to a gene: 4. Looked up from germline, CDR1 is SGHAT and CDR2 is FQDESV (reference sequence). The CDR3 contains 15 residues.

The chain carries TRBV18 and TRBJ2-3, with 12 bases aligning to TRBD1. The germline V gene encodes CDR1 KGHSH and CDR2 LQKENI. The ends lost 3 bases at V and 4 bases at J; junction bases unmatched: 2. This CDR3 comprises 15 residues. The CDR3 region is CASSPWDRGPDTQYF. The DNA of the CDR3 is TGTGCCAGCTCACCTTGGGACAGGGGGCCAGATACGCAGTATTTT.

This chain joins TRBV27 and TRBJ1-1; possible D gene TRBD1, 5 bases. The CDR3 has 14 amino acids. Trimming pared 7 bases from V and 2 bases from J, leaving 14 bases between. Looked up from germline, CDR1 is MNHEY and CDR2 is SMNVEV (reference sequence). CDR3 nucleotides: TGTGCCAGCACCGCAGGGAGGGGTAACACTGAAGCTTTCTTT. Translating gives CASTAGRGNTEAFF.

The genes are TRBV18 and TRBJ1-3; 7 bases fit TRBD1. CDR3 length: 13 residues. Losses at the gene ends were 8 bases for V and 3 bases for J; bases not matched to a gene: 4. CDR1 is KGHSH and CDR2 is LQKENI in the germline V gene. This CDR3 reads CASQGGIGNTIYF. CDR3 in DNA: TGTGCCAGCCAAGGGGGCATTGGAAACACCATATATTTT.

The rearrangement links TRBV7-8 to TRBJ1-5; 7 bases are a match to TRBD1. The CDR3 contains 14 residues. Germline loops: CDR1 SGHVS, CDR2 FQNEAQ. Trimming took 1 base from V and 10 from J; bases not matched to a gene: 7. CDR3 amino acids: CASSLGRGLRPQHF. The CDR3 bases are TGTGCCAGCAGCTTAGGAAGGGGGCTCAGACCCCAGCATTTT.

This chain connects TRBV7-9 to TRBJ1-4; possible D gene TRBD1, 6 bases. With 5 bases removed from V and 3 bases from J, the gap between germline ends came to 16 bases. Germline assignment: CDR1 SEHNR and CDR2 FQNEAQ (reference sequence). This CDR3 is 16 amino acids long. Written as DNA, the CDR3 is TGTGCCAGCAGCCCCGTCGAGGGGGAAGCTAATGAAAAACTGTTTTTT. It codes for CASSPVEGEANEKLFF.

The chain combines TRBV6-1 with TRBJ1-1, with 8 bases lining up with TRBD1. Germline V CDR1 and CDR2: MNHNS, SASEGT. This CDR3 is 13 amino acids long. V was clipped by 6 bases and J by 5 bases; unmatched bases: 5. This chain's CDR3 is CASRDRAGTEAFF. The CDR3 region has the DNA TGTGCCAGCAGGGACAGGGCAGGGACTGAAGCTTTCTTT.

The CDR3 loop is CASSFEPGGHNEQFF. The CDR3 nucleotides are TGTGCCAGCAGCTTTGAGCCGGGAGGCCACAATGAGCAGTTCTTC. The V call is TRBV7-9, the J call TRBJ2-1; 7 bases match TRBD2. The CDR3 has 15 residues. CDR1 and CDR2 from the germline V gene are SEHNR and FQNEAQ (reference sequence). With V trimmed by 3 bases and J by 5 bases, 7 bases remained unmatched.

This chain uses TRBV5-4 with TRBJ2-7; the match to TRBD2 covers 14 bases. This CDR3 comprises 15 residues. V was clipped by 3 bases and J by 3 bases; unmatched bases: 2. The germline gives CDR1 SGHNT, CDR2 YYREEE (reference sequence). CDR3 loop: CASSSGLAGGYEQYV. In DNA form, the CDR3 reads TGTGCCAGCAGCTCCGGACTAGCGGGAGGCTACGAGCAGTACGTC.

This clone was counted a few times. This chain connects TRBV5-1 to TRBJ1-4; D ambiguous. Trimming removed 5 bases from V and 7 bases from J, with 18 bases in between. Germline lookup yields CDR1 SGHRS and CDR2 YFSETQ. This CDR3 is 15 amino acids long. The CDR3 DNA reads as TGCGCCAGCAGTACTGAAGCCCTCGGCGGTGAAAAACTGTTTTTT. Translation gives CASSTEALGGEKLFF.

CDR3 sequence: CATERAEKLFF. The DNA of the CDR3 is TGTGCCACCGAGAGGGCCGAAAAACTGTTTTTT. V usage is TRBV28 and J usage is TRBJ1-4, with D hard to call. CDR3 length: 11 residues. V was pared by 10 bases and J by 8 bases, with 11 bases between. Germline lookup yields CDR1 MDHEN and CDR2 SYDVKM.

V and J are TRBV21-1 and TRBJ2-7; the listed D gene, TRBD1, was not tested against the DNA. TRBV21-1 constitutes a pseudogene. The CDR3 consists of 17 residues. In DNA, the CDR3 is TGTGCCAGCAGCAAAGTGTACCCGGGACACCACTCCTACGAGCAGTACTTC. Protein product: CASSKVYPGHHSYEQYF.

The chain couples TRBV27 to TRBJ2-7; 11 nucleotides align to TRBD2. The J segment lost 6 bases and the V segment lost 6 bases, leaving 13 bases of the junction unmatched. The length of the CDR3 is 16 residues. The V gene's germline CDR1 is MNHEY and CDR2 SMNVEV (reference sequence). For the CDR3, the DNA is TGTGCCAGCAGCGTATCCCCTAGCGGGAGGTCCGTCGAGCAGTACTTC. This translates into CASSVSPSGRSVEQYF.

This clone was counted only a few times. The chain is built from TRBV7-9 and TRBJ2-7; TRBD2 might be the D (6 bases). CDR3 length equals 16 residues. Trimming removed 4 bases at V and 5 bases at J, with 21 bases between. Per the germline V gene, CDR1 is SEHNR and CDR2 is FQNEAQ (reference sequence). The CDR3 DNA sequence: TGTGCCAGCAGCTATCTGAACACATTCGGGGGAGACGAGCAGTACTTC. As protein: CASSYLNTFGGDEQYF.

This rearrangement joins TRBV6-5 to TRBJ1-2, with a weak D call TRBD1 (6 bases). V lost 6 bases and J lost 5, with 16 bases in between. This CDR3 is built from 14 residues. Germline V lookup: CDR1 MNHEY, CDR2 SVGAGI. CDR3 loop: CASSSGTRGYGYTF. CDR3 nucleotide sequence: TGTGCCAGCAGCTCCGGGACACGAGGATATGGCTACACCTTC.

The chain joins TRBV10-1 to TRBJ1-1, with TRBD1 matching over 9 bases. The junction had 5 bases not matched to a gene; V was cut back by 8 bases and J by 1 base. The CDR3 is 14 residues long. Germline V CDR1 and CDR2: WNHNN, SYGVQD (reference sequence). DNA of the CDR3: TGCGCCAGCGCAACGGGACAGGGGAACACTGAAGCTTTCTTT. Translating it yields CASATGQGNTEAFF.